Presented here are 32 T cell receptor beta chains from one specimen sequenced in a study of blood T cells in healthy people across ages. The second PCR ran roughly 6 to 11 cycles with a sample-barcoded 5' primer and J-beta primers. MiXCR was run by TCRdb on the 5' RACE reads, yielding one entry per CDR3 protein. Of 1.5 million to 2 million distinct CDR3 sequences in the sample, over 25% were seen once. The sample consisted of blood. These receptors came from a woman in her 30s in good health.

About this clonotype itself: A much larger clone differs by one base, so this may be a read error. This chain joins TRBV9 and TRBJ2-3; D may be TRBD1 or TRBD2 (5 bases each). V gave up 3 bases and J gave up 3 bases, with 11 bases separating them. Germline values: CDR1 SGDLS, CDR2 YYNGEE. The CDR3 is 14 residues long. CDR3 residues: CASSGVGRTDTQYF. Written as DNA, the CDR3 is TGTGCCAGCAGCGGAGTGGGACGGACAGATACGCAGTATTTT.

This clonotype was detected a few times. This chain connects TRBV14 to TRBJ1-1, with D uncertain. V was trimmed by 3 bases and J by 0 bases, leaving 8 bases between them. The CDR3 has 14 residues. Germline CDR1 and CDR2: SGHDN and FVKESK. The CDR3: CASSHKLVNTEAFF. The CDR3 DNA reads TGTGCCAGCAGCCACAAGCTAGTGAACACTGAAGCTTTCTTT.

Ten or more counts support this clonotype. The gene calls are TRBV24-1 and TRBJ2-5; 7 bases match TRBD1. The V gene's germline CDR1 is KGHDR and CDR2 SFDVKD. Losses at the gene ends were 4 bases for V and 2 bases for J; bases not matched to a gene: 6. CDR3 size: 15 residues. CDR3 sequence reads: CATSDPGTAQETQYF. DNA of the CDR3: TGTGCCACCAGTGACCCCGGGACAGCTCAAGAGACCCAGTACTTC.

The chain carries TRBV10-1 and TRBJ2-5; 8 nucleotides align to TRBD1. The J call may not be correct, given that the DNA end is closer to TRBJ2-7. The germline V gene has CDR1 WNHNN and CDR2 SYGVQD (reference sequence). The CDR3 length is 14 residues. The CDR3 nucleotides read TGCGCCAGCACCGACGGACAGGGAGGCTACGAGCAGTACTTC. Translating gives CASTDGQGGYEQYF.

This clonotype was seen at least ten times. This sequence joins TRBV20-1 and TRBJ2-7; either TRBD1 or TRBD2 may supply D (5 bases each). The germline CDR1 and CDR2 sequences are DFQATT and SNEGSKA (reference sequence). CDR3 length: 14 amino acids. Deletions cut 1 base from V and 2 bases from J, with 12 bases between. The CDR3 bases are TGCAGTGCTAGAGGGACACTCGGGGCCTACGAGCAGTACTTC. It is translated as CSARGTLGAYEQYF.

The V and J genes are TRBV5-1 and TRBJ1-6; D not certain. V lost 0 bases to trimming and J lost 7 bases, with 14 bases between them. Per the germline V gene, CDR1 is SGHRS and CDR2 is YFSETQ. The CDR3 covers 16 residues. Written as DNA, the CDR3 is TGCGCCAGCAGCTTGGCAGCTAATAAACCAAATTCACCCCTCCACTTT. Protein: CASSLAANKPNSPLHF.

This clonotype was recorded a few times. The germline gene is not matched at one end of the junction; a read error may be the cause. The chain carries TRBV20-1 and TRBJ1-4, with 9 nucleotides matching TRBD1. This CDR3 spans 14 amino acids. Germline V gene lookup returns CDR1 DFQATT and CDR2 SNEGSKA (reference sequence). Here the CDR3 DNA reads TGCAGTGCGCAACGCGGGACAGGGAATGAAAAACGGTTTTTT. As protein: CSAQRGTGNEKRFF.

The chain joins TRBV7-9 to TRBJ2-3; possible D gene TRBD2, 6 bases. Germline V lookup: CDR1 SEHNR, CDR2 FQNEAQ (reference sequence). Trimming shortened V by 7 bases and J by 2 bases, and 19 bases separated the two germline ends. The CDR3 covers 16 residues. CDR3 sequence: CASKDGGRPHTDTQYF. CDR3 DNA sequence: TGTGCCAGCAAAGATGGGGGGAGACCCCACACAGATACGCAGTATTTT.

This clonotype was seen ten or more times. The CDR3 spells CSARRGGGTQYF. Written as DNA, the CDR3 is TGCAGTGCCCGGCGGGGGGGCGGGACCCAGTACTTC. This chain uses TRBV20-1 with TRBJ2-5; 9 bases are a match to TRBD2. Germline lookup yields CDR1 DFQATT and CDR2 SNEGSKA (reference sequence). This CDR3 region has 12 residues. The J segment lost 7 bases and the V segment lost 6 bases, leaving 6 bases of the junction unmatched.

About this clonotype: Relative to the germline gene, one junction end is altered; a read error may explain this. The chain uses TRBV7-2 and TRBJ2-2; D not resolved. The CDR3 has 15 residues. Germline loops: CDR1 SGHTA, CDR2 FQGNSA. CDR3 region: CAGSLGRYNTGELFF. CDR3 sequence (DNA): TGTGCCGGCAGCTTAGGGCGGTATAACACCGGGGAGCTGTTTTTT.

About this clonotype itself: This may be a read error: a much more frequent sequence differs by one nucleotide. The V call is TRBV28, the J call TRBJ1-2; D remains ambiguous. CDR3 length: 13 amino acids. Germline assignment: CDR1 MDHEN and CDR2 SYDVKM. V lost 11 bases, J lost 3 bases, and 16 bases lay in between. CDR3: CAGRPGVDYGYTF. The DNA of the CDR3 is TGTGCCGGCCGTCCCGGGGTGGACTATGGCTACACCTTC.

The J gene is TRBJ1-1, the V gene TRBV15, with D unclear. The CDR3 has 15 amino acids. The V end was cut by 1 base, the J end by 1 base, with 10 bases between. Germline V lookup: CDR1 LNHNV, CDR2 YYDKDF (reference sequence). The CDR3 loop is CATSRGNAGNTEAFF. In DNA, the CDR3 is TGTGCCACCAGCAGAGGGAATGCAGGGAACACTGAAGCTTTCTTT.

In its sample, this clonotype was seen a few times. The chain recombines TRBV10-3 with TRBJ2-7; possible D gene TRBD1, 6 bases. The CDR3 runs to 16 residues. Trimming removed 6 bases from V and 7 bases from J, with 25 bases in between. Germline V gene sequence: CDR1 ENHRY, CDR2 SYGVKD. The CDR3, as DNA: TGTGCCATCAGAGAAACAGTCGGGACAACCCGTGGGGAGCAGTACTTC. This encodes CAIRETVGTTRGEQYF.

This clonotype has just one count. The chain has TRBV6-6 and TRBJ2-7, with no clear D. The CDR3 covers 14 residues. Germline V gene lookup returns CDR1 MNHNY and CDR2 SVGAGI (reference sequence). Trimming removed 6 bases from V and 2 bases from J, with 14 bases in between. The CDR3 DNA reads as TGTGCCAGCAGGGGTGACGGGCCTGCCTACGAGCAGTACTTC. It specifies CASRGDGPAYEQYF.

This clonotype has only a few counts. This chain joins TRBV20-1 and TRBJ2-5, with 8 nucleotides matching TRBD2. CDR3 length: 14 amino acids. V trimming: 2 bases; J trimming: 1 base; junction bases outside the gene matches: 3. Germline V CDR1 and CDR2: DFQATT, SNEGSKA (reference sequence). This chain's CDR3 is CSARNLAGQETQYF. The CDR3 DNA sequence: TGCAGTGCTAGAAATCTAGCGGGCCAAGAGACCCAGTACTTC.

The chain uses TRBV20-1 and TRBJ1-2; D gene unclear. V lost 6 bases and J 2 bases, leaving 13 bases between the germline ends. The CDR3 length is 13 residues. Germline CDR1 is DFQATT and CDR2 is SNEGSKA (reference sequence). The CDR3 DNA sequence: TGCAGTGCGCGACTGCCCCCCAACTATGGCTACACCTTC. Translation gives CSARLPPNYGYTF.

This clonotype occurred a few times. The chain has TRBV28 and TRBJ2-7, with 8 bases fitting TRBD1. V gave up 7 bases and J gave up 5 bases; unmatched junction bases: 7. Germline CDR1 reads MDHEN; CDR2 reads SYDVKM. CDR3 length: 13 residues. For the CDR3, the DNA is TGTGCCAGCACCGAATCGGACAGGGACGAGCAGTACTTC. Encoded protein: CASTESDRDEQYF. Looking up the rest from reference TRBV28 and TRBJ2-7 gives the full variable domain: DVKVTQSSRYLVKRTGEKVFLECVQDMDHENMFWYRQDPGLGLRLIYFSYDVKMKEKGDIPEGYSVSREKKERFSLILESASTNQTSMYLCASTESDRDEQYFGPGTRLTVT.

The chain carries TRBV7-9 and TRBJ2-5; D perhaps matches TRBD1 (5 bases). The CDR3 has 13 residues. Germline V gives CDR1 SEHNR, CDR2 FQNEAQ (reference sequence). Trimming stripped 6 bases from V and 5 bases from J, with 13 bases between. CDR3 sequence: CASRPQGLETQYF. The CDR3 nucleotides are TGTGCCAGCAGACCCCAGGGCCTCGAGACCCAGTACTTC.

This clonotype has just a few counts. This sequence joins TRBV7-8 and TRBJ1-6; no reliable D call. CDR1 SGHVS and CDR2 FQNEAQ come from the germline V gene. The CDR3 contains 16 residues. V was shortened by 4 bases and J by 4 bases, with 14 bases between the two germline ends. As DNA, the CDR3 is TGTGCCAGCAGCTGGCGCGGCGGGCCTTATAATTCACCCCTCCACTTT. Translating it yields CASSWRGGPYNSPLHF.

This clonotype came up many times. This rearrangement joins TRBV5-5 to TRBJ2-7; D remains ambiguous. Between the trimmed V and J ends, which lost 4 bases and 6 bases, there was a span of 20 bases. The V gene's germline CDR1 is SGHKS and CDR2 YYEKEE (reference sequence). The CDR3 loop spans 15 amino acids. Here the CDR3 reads CASSRVADVVGEQYF. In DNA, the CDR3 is TGTGCCAGCAGCCGAGTCGCGGACGTCGTCGGCGAGCAGTACTTC.

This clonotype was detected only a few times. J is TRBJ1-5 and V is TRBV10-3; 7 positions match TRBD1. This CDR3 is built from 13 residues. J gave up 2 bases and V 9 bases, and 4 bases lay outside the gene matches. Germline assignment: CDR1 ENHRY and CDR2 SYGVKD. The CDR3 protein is CAIKGAGNQPQHF. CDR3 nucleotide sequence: TGTGCCATAAAGGGGGCAGGCAATCAGCCCCAGCATTTT.

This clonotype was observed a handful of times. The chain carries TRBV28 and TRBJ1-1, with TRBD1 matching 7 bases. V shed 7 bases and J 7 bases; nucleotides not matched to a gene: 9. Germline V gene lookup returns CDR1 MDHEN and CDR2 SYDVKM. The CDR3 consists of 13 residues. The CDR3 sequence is CASNLVGGSEAFF. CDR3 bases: TGTGCCAGCAACTTGGTAGGGGGCAGTGAAGCTTTCTTT.

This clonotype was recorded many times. CDR3 in amino acids: CASSHRGGPYEQYF. CDR3 in DNA: TGTGCCAGCAGTCACCGGGGGGGCCCCTACGAGCAGTACTTC. This rearrangement joins TRBV28 to TRBJ2-7; 8 bases are shared with TRBD2. V was pared by 5 bases and J by 2 bases, with 5 bases of the junction left unmatched. Looked up from germline, CDR1 is MDHEN and CDR2 is SYDVKM. CDR3 length equals 14 residues.

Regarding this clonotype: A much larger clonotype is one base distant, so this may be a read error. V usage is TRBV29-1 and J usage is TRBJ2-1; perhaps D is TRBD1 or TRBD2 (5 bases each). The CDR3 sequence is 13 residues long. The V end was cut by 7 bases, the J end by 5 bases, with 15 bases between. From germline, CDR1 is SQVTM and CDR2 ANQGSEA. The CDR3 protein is CSAHWGLDNEQFF. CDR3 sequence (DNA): TGCAGCGCCCACTGGGGGTTGGACAATGAGCAGTTCTTC.

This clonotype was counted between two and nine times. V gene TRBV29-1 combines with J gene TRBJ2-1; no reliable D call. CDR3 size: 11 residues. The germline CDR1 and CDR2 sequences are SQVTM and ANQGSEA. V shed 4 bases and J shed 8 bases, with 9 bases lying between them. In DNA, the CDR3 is TGCAGCGTTGGCCTGGTCGATGAGCAGTTCTTC. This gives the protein CSVGLVDEQFF.

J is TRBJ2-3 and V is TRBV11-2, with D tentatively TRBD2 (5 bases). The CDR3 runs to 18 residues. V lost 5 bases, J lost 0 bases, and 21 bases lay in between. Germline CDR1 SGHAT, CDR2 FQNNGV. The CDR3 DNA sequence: TGTGCCAGCAGCCCCGGGAAGGGTGCGGGTACGAGCACAGATACGCAGTATTTT. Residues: CASSPGKGAGTSTDTQYF.

The DNA for the CDR3 is TGCGCCAGCTATCGGGAACCCACAGATACGCAGTATTTT. It codes for CASYREPTDTQYF. The rearrangement joins TRBV5-1 to TRBJ2-3; D is perhaps TRBD2 (5 bases). Trimming removed 7 bases at V and 2 bases at J, with 11 bases between. Per the germline V gene, CDR1 is SGHRS and CDR2 is YFSETQ. The CDR3 totals 13 residues.

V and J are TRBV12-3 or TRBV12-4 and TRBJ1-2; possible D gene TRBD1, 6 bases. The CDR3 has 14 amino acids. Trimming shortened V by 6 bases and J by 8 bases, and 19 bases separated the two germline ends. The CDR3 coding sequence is TGTGCCAGCAGCCAACTTCTGACAGGAGAGGGCTACACCTTC. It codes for CASSQLLTGEGYTF.

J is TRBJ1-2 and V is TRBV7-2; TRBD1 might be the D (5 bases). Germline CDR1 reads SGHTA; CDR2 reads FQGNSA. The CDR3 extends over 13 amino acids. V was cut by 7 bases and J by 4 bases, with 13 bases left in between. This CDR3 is CASTPGSVYGYTF. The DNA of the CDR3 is TGTGCCAGCACCCCAGGGAGTGTCTATGGCTACACCTTC.

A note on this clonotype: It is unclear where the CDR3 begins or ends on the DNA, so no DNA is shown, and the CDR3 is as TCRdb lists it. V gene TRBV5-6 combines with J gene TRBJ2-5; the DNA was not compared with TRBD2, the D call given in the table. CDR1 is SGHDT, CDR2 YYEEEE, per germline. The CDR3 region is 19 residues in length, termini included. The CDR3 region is CASSPSNYGYTFGSGTQYF.

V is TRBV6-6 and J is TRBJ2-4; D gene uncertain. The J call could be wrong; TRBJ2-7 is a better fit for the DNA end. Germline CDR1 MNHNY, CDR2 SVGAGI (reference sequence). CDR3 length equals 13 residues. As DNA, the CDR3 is TGTGCCAGCAGTTACGAGCGTATCTACGAGCAGTACTTC. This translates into CASSYERIYEQYF.

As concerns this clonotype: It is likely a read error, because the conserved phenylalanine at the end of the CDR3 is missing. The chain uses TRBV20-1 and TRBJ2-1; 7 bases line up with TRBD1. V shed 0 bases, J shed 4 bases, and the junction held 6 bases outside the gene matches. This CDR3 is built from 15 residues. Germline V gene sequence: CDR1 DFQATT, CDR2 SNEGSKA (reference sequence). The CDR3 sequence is CSARDPRGHYNEQFC. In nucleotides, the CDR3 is TGCAGTGCTAGAGATCCGAGGGGGCATTACAATGAGCAGTTCTGC.